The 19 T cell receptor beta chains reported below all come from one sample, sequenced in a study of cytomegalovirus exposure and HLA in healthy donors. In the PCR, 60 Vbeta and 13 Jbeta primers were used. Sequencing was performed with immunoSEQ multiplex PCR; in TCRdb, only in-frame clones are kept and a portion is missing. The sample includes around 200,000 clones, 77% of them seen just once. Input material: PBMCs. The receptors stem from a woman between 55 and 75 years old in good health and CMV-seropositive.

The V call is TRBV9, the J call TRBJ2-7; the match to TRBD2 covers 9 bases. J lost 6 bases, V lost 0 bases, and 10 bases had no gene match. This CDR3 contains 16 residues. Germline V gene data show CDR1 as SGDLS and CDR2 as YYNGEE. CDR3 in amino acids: CASSVGGREGVSEQYF. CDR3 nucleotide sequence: TGTGCCAGCAGCGTAGGCGGGCGGGAGGGCGTCTCCGAGCAGTACTTC.

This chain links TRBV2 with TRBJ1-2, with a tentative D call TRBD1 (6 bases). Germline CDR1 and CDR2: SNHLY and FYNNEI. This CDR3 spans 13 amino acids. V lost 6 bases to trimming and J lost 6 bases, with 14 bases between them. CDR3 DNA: TGTGCCAGCAGGGGAACAGGGCCGCATGGCTACACCTTC. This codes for CASRGTGPHGYTF.

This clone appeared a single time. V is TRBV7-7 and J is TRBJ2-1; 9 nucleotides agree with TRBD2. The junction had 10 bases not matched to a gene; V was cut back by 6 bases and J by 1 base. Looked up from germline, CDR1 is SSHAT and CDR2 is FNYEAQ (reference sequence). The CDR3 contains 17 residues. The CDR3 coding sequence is TGTGCCAGCAGTCTAGCCGGAGCGGGAGGTTCCTACAATGAGCAGTTCTTC. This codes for CASSLAGAGGSYNEQFF.

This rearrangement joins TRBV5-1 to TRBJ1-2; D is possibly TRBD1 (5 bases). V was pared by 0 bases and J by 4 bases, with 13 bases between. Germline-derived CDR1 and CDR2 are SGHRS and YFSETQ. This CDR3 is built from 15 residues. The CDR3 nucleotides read TGCGCCAGCAGCTTGGGGGTAGGGGCGACCTATGGCTACACCTTC. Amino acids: CASSLGVGATYGYTF.

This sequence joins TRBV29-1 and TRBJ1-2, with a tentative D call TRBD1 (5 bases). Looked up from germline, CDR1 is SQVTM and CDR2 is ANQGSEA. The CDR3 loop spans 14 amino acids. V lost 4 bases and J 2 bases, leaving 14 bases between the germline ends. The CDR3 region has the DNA TGCAGCGTTGGCGTAGGGGCCGTAAACTATGGCTACACCTTC. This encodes CSVGVGAVNYGYTF.

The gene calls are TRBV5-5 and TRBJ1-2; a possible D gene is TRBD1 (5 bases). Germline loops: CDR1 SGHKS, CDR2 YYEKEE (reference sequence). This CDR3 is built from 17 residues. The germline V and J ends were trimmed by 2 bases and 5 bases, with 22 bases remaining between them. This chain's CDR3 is CASSLLWGTTIPYGYTF. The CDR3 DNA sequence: TGTGCCAGCAGCTTACTGTGGGGGACTACCATCCCTTATGGCTACACCTTC.

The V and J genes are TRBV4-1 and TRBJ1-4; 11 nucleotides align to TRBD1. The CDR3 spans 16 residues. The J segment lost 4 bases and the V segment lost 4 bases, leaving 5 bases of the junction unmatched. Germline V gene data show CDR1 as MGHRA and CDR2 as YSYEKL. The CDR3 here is CASSRGQGGGNEKLFF. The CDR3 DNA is TGCGCCAGCAGCCGGGGACAGGGGGGCGGTAATGAAAAACTGTTTTTT.

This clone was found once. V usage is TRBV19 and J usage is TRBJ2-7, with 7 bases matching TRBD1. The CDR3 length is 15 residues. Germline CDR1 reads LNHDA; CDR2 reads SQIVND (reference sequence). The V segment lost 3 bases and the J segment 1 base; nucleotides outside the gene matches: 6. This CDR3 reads CASSINTGASYEQYF. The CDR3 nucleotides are TGTGCCAGTAGTATTAACACAGGGGCTTCCTACGAGCAGTACTTC.

The CDR3 here is CASSQTTVLAFF. The DNA for the CDR3 is TGTGCCAGCAGCCAAACGACAGTTCTGGCTTTCTTT. The V gene is TRBV28, the J gene TRBJ1-1; possibly TRBD1 for D (5 bases). The V and J ends lost 6 bases and 11 bases respectively, with 16 bases between them. Germline-derived CDR1 and CDR2 are MDHEN and SYDVKM. This CDR3 contains 12 residues.

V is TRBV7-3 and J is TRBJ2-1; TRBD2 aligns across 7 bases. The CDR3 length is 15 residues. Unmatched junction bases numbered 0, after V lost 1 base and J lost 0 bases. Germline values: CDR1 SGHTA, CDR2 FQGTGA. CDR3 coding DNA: TGTGCCAGCAGCTTAAGCGGGAGCTCCTACAATGAGCAGTTCTTC. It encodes CASSLSGSSYNEQFF. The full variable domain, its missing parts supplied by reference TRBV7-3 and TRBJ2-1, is GAGVSQTPSNKVTEKGKYVELRCDPISGHTALYWYRQSLGQGPEFLIYFQGTGAADDSGLPNDRFFAVRPEGSVSTLKIQRTERGDSAVYLCASSLSGSSYNEQFFGPGTRLTVL.

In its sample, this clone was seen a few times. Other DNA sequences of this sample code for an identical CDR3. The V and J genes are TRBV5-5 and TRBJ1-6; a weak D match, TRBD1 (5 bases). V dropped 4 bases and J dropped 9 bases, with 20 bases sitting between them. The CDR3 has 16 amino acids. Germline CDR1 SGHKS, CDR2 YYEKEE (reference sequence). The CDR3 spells CASSIWDFRVGSPLHF. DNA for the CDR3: TGTGCCAGCAGCATTTGGGACTTTCGCGTTGGTTCACCCCTCCACTTT.

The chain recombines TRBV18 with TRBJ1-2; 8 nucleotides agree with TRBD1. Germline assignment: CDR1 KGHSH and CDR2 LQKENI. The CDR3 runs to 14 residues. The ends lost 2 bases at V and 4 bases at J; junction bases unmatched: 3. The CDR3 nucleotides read TGTGCCAGCTCACCAGATGACAGGGGCTATGGCTACACCTTC. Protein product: CASSPDDRGYGYTF.

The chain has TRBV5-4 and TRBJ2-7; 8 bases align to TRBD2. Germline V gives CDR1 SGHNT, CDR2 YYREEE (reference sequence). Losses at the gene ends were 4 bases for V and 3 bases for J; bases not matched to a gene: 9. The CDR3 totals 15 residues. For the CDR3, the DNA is TGTGCCAGCAGCCAGGCGGGGGGAAAAATCTACGAGCAGTACTTC. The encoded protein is CASSQAGGKIYEQYF.

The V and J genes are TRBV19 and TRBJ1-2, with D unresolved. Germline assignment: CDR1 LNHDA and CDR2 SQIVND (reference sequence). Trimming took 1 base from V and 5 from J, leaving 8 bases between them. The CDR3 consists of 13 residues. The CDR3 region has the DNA TGTGCCAGTAGTATAGGGATGCGGTATGGCTACACCTTC. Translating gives CASSIGMRYGYTF.

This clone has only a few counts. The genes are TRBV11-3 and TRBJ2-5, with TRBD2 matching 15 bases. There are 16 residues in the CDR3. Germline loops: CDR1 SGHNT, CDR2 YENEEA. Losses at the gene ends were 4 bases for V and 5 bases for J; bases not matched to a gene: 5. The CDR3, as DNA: TGTGCCAGCAGCTGGACTAGCGGGGGGGGCTGGGAGACCCAGTACTTC. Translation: CASSWTSGGGWETQYF.

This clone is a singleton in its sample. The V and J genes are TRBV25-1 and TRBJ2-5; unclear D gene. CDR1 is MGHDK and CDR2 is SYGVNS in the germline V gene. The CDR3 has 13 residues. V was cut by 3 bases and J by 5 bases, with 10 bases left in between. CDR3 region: CASSEFPRETQYF. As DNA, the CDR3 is TGTGCCAGCAGTGAGTTCCCCCGGGAGACCCAGTACTTC.

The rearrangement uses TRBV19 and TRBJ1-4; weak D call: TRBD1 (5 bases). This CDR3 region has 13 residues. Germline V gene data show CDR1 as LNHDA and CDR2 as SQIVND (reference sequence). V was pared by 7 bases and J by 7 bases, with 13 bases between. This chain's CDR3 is CASTPGASEKLFF. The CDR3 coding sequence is TGTGCCAGTACCCCTGGGGCGAGTGAAAAACTGTTTTTT.

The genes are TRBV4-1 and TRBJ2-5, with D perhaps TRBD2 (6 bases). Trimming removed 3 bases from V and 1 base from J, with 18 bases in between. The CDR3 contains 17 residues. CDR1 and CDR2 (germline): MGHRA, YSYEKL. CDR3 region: CASSHRPGGSSQETQYF. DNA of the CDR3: TGCGCCAGCAGCCACCGCCCTGGAGGGAGCAGCCAAGAGACCCAGTACTTC.

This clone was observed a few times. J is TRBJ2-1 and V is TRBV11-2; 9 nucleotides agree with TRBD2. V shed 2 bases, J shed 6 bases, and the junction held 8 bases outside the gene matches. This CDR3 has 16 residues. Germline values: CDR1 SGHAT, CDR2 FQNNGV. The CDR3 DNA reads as TGTGCCAGCAGCTTATACGGCGGGAGGGCCTCCAATGAGCAGTTCTTC. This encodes CASSLYGGRASNEQFF.